This T cell receptor (beta chain) comes out of a study of CD8+CD57+ T cells in acquired aplastic anemia. Both TCR beta VDJ combination and CDR3 sequence profiling were carried out. Genomic DNA was the template for this profiling. A single record per CDR3 protein comes from TCRdb applying MiXCR to the reads. The sample contains roughly 180,000 distinct CDR3 sequences, nearly 65% of which appear only once. This clonotype was seen repeatedly, ten times or more. Only patients with CD8+CD57+ cell expansion on flow cytometry were chosen for sequencing. Patients had received no therapy at the time of blood sampling. The sample consisted of sorted CD4+, CD8+, or CD8+CD57+ T cells (not recorded which) from PBMCs. This sequence originates from a human donor with aplastic anemia.

CDR3 sequence reads: CASSPQQGAGGYTF. The CDR3 DNA sequence: TGTGCCAGCAGCCCCCAACAGGGGGCTGGTGGCTACACCTTC. The chain links TRBV5-5 to TRBJ1-2, with 9 bases that match TRBD1. The J segment lost 7 bases and the V segment lost 4 bases, leaving 8 bases of the junction unmatched. The CDR3 length is 14 residues. Per the germline V gene, CDR1 is SGHKS and CDR2 is YYEKEE (reference sequence).